These 30 T cell receptor beta chains originate from one sample sequenced in a study of shared clonotypes between healthy human individuals. The repertoire was sequenced with immunoSEQ multiplex PCR; TCRdb's copy has only in-frame clones and lacks some. Here the sample spans 800,000 or so clones, approximately 96% being singletons. Terminally differentiated effector memory CD45RA+ cells were left out of the naive CD8 fraction, which was CD45RO-negative and positively selected for CCR7. Sequencing was performed on naive CD8+ T cells sorted from blood. The receptors derive from a young man in good health.

The CDR3: CASSPLMGATGELFF. CDR3 DNA sequence: TGTGCCAGCAGCCCGTTAATGGGAGCTACCGGGGAGCTGTTTTTT. This sequence joins TRBV7-2 and TRBJ2-2; the D gene is possibly TRBD2 (5 bases). The germline V gene has CDR1 SGHTA and CDR2 FQGNSA. The CDR3 runs to 15 residues. V was trimmed by 5 bases and J by 5 bases, leaving 15 bases between them.

V is TRBV10-3 and J is TRBJ2-3; D is possibly TRBD2 (6 bases). This CDR3 has 17 amino acids. The germline CDR1 and CDR2 sequences are ENHRY and SYGVKD. The V end was cut by 0 bases, the J end by 6 bases, with 19 bases between. The CDR3 DNA reads TGTGCCATCAGTGAGTCGCTTTTGGAGGGTCCAACTGATACGCAGTATTTT. This encodes CAISESLLEGPTDTQYF.

V and J are TRBV9 and TRBJ2-1; D call uncertain. Germline V gene lookup returns CDR1 SGDLS and CDR2 YYNGEE. There are 14 residues in the CDR3. Between the trimmed V and J ends, which lost 3 bases and 1 base, there was a span of 8 bases. The CDR3 loop is CASSGTASYNEQFF. Here the CDR3 DNA reads TGTGCCAGCAGCGGAACGGCTTCCTACAATGAGCAGTTCTTC.

The V and J genes are TRBV6-5 and TRBJ1-1; D is undetermined. The CDR3 runs 14 residues. Germline loops: CDR1 MNHEY, CDR2 SVGAGI. V was shortened by 8 bases and J by 0 bases, with 13 bases between the two germline ends. The CDR3 DNA is TGTGCCAGCGGGCCCGGCTGGGTGAACACTGAAGCTTTCTTT. Protein product: CASGPGWVNTEAFF.

The gene calls are TRBV4-2 and TRBJ2-2; D ambiguous. Germline-derived CDR1 and CDR2 are LGHNA and YNFKEQ. V was shortened by 3 bases and J by 1 base, with 6 bases between the two germline ends. This CDR3 region has 14 residues. The CDR3 nucleotides are TGTGCCAGCAGCCAGGATAGGAACACCGGGGAGCTGTTTTTT. This gives the protein CASSQDRNTGELFF.

The chain combines TRBV27 with TRBJ1-2, with D perhaps TRBD1 (6 bases). V was cut by 5 bases and J by 8 bases, with 12 bases left in between. Germline CDR1 MNHEY, CDR2 SMNVEV (reference sequence). This CDR3 is built from 12 residues. The CDR3: CASSSTGHGYTF. For the CDR3, the DNA is TGTGCCAGCAGTAGTACAGGGCACGGCTACACCTTC.

The chain recombines TRBV27 with TRBJ2-3; 7 bases align to TRBD1. Per the germline V gene, CDR1 is MNHEY and CDR2 is SMNVEV (reference sequence). The CDR3 loop spans 18 amino acids. V shed 6 bases and J 2 bases; nucleotides not matched to a gene: 17. This chain's CDR3 is CASRTGTELPLDTDTQYF. Here the CDR3 DNA reads TGTGCCAGCAGAACCGGGACAGAGCTACCTTTGGACACAGATACGCAGTATTTT.

The genes are TRBV7-9 and TRBJ1-2, with D hard to call. Per the germline V gene, CDR1 is SEHNR and CDR2 is FQNEAQ (reference sequence). The ends were cut back, 3 bases at V and 6 bases at J, with 8 bases in the middle. There are 12 residues in the CDR3. CDR3 amino acids: CASSFAVDGYTF. The CDR3 bases are TGTGCCAGCAGCTTTGCAGTGGATGGCTACACCTTC.

The chain joins TRBV5-1 to TRBJ2-1, with 11 bases fitting TRBD2. The germline V gene has CDR1 SGHRS and CDR2 YFSETQ. With 1 base clipped from V and 6 bases from J, the junction kept 9 bases outside the gene matches. There are 17 residues in the CDR3. Here the CDR3 DNA reads TGCGCCAGCAGCTTGATGATAGCGGGAGGGCCCCCCAATGAGCAGTTCTTC. This encodes CASSLMIAGGPPNEQFF.

The chain has TRBV2 and TRBJ2-1; TRBD2 matches at 7 bases. CDR3 length: 16 amino acids. V lost 6 bases, J lost 1 base, and 9 bases stayed unmatched. Germline V gene lookup returns CDR1 SNHLY and CDR2 FYNNEI. Here the CDR3 DNA reads TGTGCCAGCAGGGCTGTTCCGGGACTATCCTACAATGAGCAGTTCTTC. Translating gives CASRAVPGLSYNEQFF.

Notes on this clone: Distinct nucleotide sequences in the sample also encode this CDR3. The CDR3: CASSFGRGYEQYF. The CDR3 coding sequence is TGCGCCAGCAGCTTTGGTCGAGGATACGAGCAGTACTTC. V and J are TRBV5-1 and TRBJ2-7, with unresolved D. Germline V gives CDR1 SGHRS, CDR2 YFSETQ. V lost 2 bases, J lost 4 bases, and 10 bases lay in between. The CDR3 spans 13 residues. Full variable domain (rest looked up from reference TRBV5-1 and TRBJ2-7): KAGVTQTPRYLIKTRGQQVTLSCSPISGHRSVSWYQQTPGQGLQFLFEYFSETQRNKGNFPGRFSGRQFSNSRSEMNVSTLELGDSALYLCASSFGRGYEQYFGPGTRLTVT.

This CDR3 reads CASSQQGSGQPQHF. In DNA, the CDR3 is TGTGCCAGCAGTCAACAGGGGTCCGGACAGCCCCAGCATTTT. The chain is built from TRBV5-4 and TRBJ1-5; 7 bases are a match to TRBD1. Unmatched junction bases numbered 9, after V lost 5 bases and J lost 7 bases. CDR1 SGHNT and CDR2 YYREEE come from the germline V gene (reference sequence). CDR3 length: 14 residues.

The V call is TRBV5-7, the J call TRBJ2-7, with D maybe TRBD1 (5 bases). TRBV5-7 is assigned to the ORF class and has an uncertain function. V gave up 3 bases and J gave up 3 bases, with 16 bases separating them. The CDR3 spans 15 residues. CDR3 bases: TGTGCCAGCAGCTCGCCAGGGAAATACAACTACGAGCAGTACTTC. It yields the protein CASSSPGKYNYEQYF.

The table lists this clone with a count of one. The V gene is TRBV29-1, the J gene TRBJ2-7; either TRBD1 or TRBD2 may supply D (5 bases each). This CDR3 is 13 amino acids long. CDR1 is SQVTM and CDR2 is ANQGSEA in the germline V gene. The V and J ends lost 4 bases and 2 bases respectively, with 12 bases between them. The CDR3 DNA follows: TGCAGCGTTGGATCCCGGGGCCCCTACGAGCAGTACTTC. Encoded protein: CSVGSRGPYEQYF.

The chain joins TRBV18 to TRBJ2-7; D is unclear. This CDR3 has 16 amino acids. V lost 3 bases to trimming and J lost 5 bases, with 20 bases between them. CDR1 KGHSH and CDR2 LQKENI come from the germline V gene. The CDR3 loop is CASSPDPDRSVDEQYF. CDR3 coding DNA: TGTGCCAGCTCACCGGATCCGGACCGCTCAGTGGACGAGCAGTACTTC.

This clone was observed once. This rearrangement joins TRBV10-1 to TRBJ2-1, with TRBD1 as a possible D gene (6 bases). The CDR3 is 14 amino acids. Germline CDR1 and CDR2: WNHNN and SYGVQD (reference sequence). The V gene lost 5 bases and the J gene lost 4 bases, with 12 bases spanning the gap. The CDR3 protein is CASSTGTLYNEQFF. CDR3 nucleotide sequence: TGCGCCAGCAGTACCGGGACACTTTACAATGAGCAGTTCTTC.

With respect to this clone: Other nucleotide sequences from this sample produce the same CDR3. The chain carries TRBV6-1 and TRBJ2-7; 8 nucleotides line up with TRBD1. Germline loops: CDR1 MNHNS, CDR2 SASEGT. The V segment lost 6 bases and the J segment 2 bases; nucleotides outside the gene matches: 0. The CDR3 totals 12 residues. CDR3 sequence (DNA): TGTGCCAGCAGGGACAGGGCCTACGAGCAGTACTTC. Translating gives CASRDRAYEQYF.

The V gene is TRBV5-1, the J gene TRBJ1-4; 7 positions agree with TRBD1. The CDR3 length is 13 residues. Germline CDR1 SGHRS, CDR2 YFSETQ. V lost 6 bases and J lost 4; bases outside the gene matches: 3. CDR3 residues: CASKTGLNEKLFF. DNA of the CDR3: TGCGCCAGCAAGACAGGGCTTAATGAAAAACTGTTTTTT.

This chain uses TRBV6-5 with TRBJ2-7, with TRBD2 matching 7 bases. The CDR3 covers 15 residues. Per the germline V gene, CDR1 is MNHEY and CDR2 is SVGAGI. J gave up 0 bases and V 3 bases, and 5 bases lay outside the gene matches. CDR3 loop: CASSYRRESSYEQYF. The CDR3 nucleotides are TGTGCCAGCAGTTATAGGCGGGAGAGCTCCTACGAGCAGTACTTC.

In this sample, this clone turned up once. The V and J genes are TRBV7-9 and TRBJ1-4, with a weak D call TRBD1 (5 bases). The length of the CDR3 is 16 residues. The germline V gene has CDR1 SEHNR and CDR2 FQNEAQ (reference sequence). V lost 4 bases, J lost 3 bases, and 15 bases lay in between. For the CDR3, the DNA is TGTGCCAGCAGCTCCATAAGGGGTGCGCCTAATGAAAAACTGTTTTTT. Encoded protein: CASSSIRGAPNEKLFF.

The gene calls are TRBV6-1 and TRBJ1-2; no firm D call. Germline assignment: CDR1 MNHNS and CDR2 SASEGT. The V end was cut by 2 bases, the J end by 4 bases, with 14 bases between. The CDR3 has 15 residues. The CDR3 coding sequence is TGTGCCAGCAGTGAAAGGGCAACGGGATCCTATGGCTACACCTTC. This encodes CASSERATGSYGYTF.

The chain couples TRBV2 to TRBJ1-1; weak D call: TRBD1 (5 bases). The germline CDR1 and CDR2 sequences are SNHLY and FYNNEI. The V end lost 0 bases, the J end lost 5 bases, and 13 bases lay between the germline ends. CDR3 length equals 15 residues. For the CDR3, the DNA is TGTGCCAGCAGTGAAGCGAAAAACAGGTTTACTGAAGCTTTCTTT. This sequence encodes CASSEAKNRFTEAFF.

V gene TRBV2 combines with J gene TRBJ1-1; 7 bases align to TRBD1. Losses at the gene ends were 5 bases for V and 1 base for J; bases not matched to a gene: 4. The CDR3 sequence is 14 residues long. In germline, CDR1 is SNHLY, CDR2 FYNNEI. The CDR3 DNA reads TGTGCCAGCAGTATGGGACAGACGAACACTGAAGCTTTCTTT. This sequence encodes CASSMGQTNTEAFF.

This chain links TRBV27 with TRBJ2-1, with 8 positions matching TRBD2. Unmatched junction bases numbered 2, after V lost 7 bases and J lost 6 bases. The CDR3 sequence is 12 residues long. Germline V gene data show CDR1 as MNHEY and CDR2 as SMNVEV (reference sequence). DNA for the CDR3: TGTGCCAGCACAGCGGGAGTCAATGAGCAGTTCTTC. It specifies CASTAGVNEQFF.

The gene calls are TRBV12-2 and TRBJ2-1; whether TRBD2, the table's D call, matches the DNA was not checked. TRBV12-2 is marked as a pseudogene. The CDR3 spans 13 residues. CDR3 amino acids: CASRLCSDNEQFF. CDR3 bases: TGTGCAAGTCGCTTATGCTCGGACAATGAGCAGTTCTTC.

The chain combines TRBV7-9 with TRBJ2-7; the match to TRBD2 covers 10 bases. The germline CDR1 and CDR2 sequences are SEHNR and FQNEAQ (reference sequence). The CDR3 consists of 14 residues. The V and J ends lost 6 bases and 2 bases, in that order; junction bases with no gene match: 4. In nucleotides, the CDR3 is TGTGCCAGCAGTAGCGGGAGGAGGGCCTACGAGCAGTACTTC. Its translation is CASSSGRRAYEQYF.

The chain has TRBV19 and TRBJ2-3, with 9 bases aligning to TRBD1. Trimming took 5 bases from V and 2 from J; bases not matched to a gene: 5. This CDR3 spans 15 amino acids. From germline, CDR1 is LNHDA and CDR2 SQIVND (reference sequence). CDR3 DNA: TGTGCCAGTAGTCCAAGGACAGGGGACACAGATACGCAGTATTTT. Translated: CASSPRTGDTDTQYF.

The chain couples TRBV6-5 to TRBJ2-7; D may be TRBD2 (5 bases). In germline, CDR1 is MNHEY, CDR2 SVGAGI. CDR3 length: 13 residues. V was clipped by 4 bases and J by 7 bases, with 14 bases between them. CDR3 sequence reads: CASSWIGSGEQYF. The CDR3 DNA reads TGTGCCAGCAGTTGGATAGGGTCGGGGGAGCAGTACTTC.

The genes are TRBV2 and TRBJ2-5; TRBD2 aligns across 10 bases. This CDR3 spans 16 amino acids. V gave up 1 base and J gave up 4 bases; unmatched junction bases: 6. In germline, CDR1 is SNHLY, CDR2 FYNNEI. The CDR3 spells CASSEGLAGGRETQYF. The CDR3 DNA sequence: TGTGCCAGCAGTGAAGGGTTAGCGGGAGGTCGAGAGACCCAGTACTTC.

The V gene is TRBV4-1, the J gene TRBJ1-5, with D unresolved. Germline values: CDR1 MGHRA, CDR2 YSYEKL. V was pared by 5 bases and J by 3 bases, with 14 bases between. The CDR3 length is 15 residues. The CDR3 DNA is TGCGCCAGCAGCTTCCATTTGGGTGACAATCAGCCCCAGCATTTT. This codes for CASSFHLGDNQPQHF.